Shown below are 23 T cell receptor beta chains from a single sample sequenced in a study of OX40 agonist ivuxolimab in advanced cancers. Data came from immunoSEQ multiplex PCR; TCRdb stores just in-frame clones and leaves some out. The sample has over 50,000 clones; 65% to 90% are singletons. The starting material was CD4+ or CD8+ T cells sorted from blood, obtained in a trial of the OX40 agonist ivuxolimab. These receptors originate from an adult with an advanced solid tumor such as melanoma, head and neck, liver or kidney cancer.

The CDR3 loop reads CASSSAGTGSYEQYF. CDR3 DNA sequence: TGTGCCAGCAGCTCAGCCGGGACAGGGAGCTACGAGCAGTACTTC. The rearrangement joins TRBV5-4 to TRBJ2-7; TRBD1 matches 9 bases. The CDR3 is made up of 15 amino acids. Losses at the gene ends were 3 bases for V and 3 bases for J; bases not matched to a gene: 7. Germline values: CDR1 SGHNT, CDR2 YYREEE (reference sequence).

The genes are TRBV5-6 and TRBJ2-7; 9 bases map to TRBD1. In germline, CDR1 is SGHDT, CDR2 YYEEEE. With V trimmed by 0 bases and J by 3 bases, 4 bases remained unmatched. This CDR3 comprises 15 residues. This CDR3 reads CASSLAGTGIYEQYF. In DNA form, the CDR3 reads TGTGCCAGCAGCTTGGCCGGGACAGGGATCTACGAGCAGTACTTC.

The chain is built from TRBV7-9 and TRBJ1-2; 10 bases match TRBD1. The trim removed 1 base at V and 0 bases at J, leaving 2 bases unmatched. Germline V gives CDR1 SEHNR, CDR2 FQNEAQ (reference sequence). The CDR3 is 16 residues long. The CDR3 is CASSLGGTGANYGYTF. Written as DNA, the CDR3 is TGTGCCAGCAGCTTAGGGGGGACAGGGGCTAACTATGGCTACACCTTC.

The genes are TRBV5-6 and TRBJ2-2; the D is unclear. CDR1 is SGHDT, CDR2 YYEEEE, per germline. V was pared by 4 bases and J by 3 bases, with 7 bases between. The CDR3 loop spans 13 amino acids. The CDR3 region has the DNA TGTGCCAGCAGCCGCGACTACACCGGGGAGCTGTTTTTT. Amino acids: CASSRDYTGELFF.

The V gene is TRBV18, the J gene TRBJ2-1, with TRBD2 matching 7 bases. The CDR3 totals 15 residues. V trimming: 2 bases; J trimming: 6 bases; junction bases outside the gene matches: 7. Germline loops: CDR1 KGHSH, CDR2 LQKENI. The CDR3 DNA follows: TGTGCCAGCTCACCAATCACTAGCGCGAGCAATGAGCAGTTCTTC. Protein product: CASSPITSASNEQFF.

The DNA of the CDR3 is TGTGCCAGCGGGGAGACCCAGTACTTC. Amino acids: CASGETQYF. V usage is TRBV6-6 and J usage is TRBJ2-5; no definite D call. V dropped 8 bases and J dropped 5 bases, with 3 bases sitting between them. Germline loops: CDR1 MNHNY, CDR2 SVGAGI (reference sequence). The CDR3 contains 9 residues.

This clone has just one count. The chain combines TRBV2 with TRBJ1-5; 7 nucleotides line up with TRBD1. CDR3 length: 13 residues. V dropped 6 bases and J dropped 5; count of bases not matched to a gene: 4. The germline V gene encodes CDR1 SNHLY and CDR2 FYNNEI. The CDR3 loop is CASRPGGDQPQHF. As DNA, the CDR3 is TGTGCCAGCAGGCCAGGGGGGGATCAGCCCCAGCATTTT.

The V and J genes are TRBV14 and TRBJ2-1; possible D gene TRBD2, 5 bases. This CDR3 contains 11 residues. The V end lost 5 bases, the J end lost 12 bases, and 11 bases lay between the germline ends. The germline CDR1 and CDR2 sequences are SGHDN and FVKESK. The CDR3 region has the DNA TGTGCCAGCAGCGTAGGGAGTGTGCAGTTCTTC. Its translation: CASSVGSVQFF.

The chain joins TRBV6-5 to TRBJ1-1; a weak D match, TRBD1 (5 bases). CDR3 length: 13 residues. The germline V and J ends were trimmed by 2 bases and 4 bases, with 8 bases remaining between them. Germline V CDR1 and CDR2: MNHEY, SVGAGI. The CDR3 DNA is TGTGCCAGCAGTTACCCAGGGACCACTGAAGCTTTCTTT. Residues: CASSYPGTTEAFF.

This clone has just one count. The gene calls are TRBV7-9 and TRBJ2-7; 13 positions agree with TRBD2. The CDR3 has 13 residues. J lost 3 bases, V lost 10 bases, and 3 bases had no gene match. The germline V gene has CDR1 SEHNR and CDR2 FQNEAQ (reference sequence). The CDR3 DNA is TGTGCCACGGGGACTAGCGGGGTCTACGAGCAGTACTTC. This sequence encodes CATGTSGVYEQYF.

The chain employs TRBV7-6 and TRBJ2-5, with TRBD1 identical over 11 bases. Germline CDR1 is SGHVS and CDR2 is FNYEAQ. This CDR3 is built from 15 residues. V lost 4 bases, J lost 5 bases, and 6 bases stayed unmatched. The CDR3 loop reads CASSSRDRGWETQYF. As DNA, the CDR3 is TGTGCCAGCAGCTCCCGGGACAGGGGGTGGGAGACCCAGTACTTC.

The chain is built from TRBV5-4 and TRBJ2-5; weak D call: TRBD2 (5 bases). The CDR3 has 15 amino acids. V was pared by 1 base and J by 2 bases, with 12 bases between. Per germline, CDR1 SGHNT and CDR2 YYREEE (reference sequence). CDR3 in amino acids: CASSLSGRNQETQYF. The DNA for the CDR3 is TGTGCCAGCAGCTTGTCTGGGAGAAATCAAGAGACCCAGTACTTC. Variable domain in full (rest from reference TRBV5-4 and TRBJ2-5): ETGVTQSPTHLIKTRGQQVTLRCSSQSGHNTVSWYQQALGQGPQFIFQYYREEENGRGNFPPRFSGLQFPNYSSELNVNALELDDSALYLCASSLSGRNQETQYFGPGTRLLVL.

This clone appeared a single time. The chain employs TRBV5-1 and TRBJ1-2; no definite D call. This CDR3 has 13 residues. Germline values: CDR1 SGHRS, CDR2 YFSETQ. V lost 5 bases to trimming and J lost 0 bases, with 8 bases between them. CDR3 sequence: CASSLDPNYGYTF. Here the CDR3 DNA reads TGCGCCAGCAGTCTGGACCCTAACTATGGCTACACCTTC.

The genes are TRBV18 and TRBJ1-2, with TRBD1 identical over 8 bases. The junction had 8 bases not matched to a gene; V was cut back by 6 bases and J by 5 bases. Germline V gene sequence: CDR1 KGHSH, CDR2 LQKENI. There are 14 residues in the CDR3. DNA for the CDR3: TGTGCCAGCTCCCTCGGGACAGGCAGTTATGGCTACACCTTC. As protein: CASSLGTGSYGYTF.

The chain's CDR3 is CASSLDRGFTGELFF. The CDR3 bases are TGTGCCAGCAGCTTGGACAGGGGGTTCACCGGGGAGCTGTTTTTT. V is TRBV7-9 and J is TRBJ2-2; 10 bases map to TRBD1. V trimming: 3 bases; J trimming: 4 bases; junction bases outside the gene matches: 2. The germline CDR1 and CDR2 sequences are SEHNR and FQNEAQ (reference sequence). This CDR3 comprises 15 residues.

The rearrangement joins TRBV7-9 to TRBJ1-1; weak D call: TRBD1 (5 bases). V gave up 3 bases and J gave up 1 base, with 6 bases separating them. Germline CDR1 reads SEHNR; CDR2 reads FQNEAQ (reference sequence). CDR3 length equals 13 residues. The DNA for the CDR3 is TGTGCCAGCAGCTTCGGGGGGAACACTGAAGCTTTCTTT. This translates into CASSFGGNTEAFF.

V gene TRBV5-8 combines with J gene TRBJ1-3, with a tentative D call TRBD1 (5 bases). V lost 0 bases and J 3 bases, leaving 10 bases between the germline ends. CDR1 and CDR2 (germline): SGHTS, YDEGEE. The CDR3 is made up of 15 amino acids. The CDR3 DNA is TGTGCCAGCAGCTTGGGCCAGGGCGTTGGAAACACCATATATTTT. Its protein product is CASSLGQGVGNTIYF.

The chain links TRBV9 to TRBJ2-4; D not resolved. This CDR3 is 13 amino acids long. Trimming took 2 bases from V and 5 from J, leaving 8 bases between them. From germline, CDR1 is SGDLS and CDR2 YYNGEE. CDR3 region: CASSVQPQNIQYF. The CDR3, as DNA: TGTGCCAGCAGCGTCCAGCCCCAAAACATTCAGTACTTC.

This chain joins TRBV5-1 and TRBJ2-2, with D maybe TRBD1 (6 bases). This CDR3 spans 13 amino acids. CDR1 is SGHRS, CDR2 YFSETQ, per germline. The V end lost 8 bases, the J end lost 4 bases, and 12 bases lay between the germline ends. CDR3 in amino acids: CASEQGFTGELFF. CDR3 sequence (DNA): TGCGCCAGTGAACAGGGATTCACCGGGGAGCTGTTTTTT.

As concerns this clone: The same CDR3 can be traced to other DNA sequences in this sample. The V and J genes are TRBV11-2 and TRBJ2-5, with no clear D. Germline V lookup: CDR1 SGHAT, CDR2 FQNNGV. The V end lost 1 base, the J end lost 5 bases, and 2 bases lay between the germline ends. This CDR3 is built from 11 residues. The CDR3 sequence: CASSLAETQYF. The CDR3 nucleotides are TGTGCCAGCAGCTTAGCGGAGACCCAGTACTTC. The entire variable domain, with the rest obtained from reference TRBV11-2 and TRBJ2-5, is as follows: EAGVAQSPRYKIIEKRQSVAFWCNPISGHATLYWYQQILGQGPKLLIQFQNNGVVDDSQLPKDRFSAERLKGVDSTLKIQPAKLEDSAVYLCASSLAETQYFGPGTRLLVL.

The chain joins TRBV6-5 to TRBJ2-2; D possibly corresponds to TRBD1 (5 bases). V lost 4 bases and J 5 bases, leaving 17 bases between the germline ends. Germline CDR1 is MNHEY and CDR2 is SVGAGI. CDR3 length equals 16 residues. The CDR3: CASSSLLFDRTGELFF. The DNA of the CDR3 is TGTGCCAGCAGTTCCCTGTTATTTGACAGAACCGGGGAGCTGTTTTTT.

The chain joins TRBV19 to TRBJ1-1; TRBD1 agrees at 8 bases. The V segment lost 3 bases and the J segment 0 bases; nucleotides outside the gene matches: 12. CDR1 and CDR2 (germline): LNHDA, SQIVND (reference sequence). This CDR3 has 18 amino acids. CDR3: CASSIRPRGRPLNTEAFF. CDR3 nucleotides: TGTGCCAGTAGTATTCGCCCCAGGGGGCGGCCCTTGAACACTGAAGCTTTCTTT.

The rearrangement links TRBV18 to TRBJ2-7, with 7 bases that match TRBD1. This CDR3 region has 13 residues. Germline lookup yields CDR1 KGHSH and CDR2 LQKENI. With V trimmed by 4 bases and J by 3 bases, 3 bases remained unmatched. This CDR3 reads CASSRGQYYEQYF. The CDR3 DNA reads TGTGCCAGCTCACGGGGACAGTACTACGAGCAGTACTTC. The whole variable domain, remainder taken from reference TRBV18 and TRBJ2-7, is NAGVMQNPRHLVRRRGQEARLRCSPMKGHSHVYWYRQLPEEGLKFMVYLQKENIIDESGMPKERFSAEFPKEGPSILRIQQVVRGDSAAYFCASSRGQYYEQYFGPGTRLTVT.